This entry concerns a single TCR beta chain. Its antigen is still unknown. Base quality data are lacking; no much larger clone is found one base away. This record comes from a study of OX40 agonist ivuxolimab in advanced cancers. About the investigation overall: Ivuxolimab was an agonistic, fully human IgG2 monoclonal antibody directed against OX40 (CD134), a costimulatory receptor. Intravenous ivuxolimab was administered to patients every 2 weeks at six dose levels: 0.01, 0.1, 0.3, 1.5, 3 and 10 mg/kg. Of the 50 to 55 patients in dose escalation, around 19 had hepatocellular carcinoma, some 15 had melanoma, 9 had renal cell carcinoma and 9 had head and neck cancer. In the dose-escalation cohort, approximately 82% of patients were male, and the mean age was roughly 60 years, with a range of roughly 20 to 80. Prior anti-PD-1, anti-PD-L1 or anti-CTLA-4 therapy was permitted, and checkpoint inhibitors had been received by roughly 40% of dose-escalation patients. Partial responses occurred in three dose-escalation patients, of whom one had hepatocellular carcinoma and two had cutaneous melanoma. Peripheral TCRbeta sequencing was intended to test whether TCR sequence diversity was altered and clonal T-cell expansion was caused by ivuxolimab. The monotherapy dose-escalation portion (N ≈ 50 patients) of the phase I ivuxolimab trial is reported in the paper.

For sequencing of the TCRbeta CDR3 region, genomic DNA was extracted from the sorted cells. The immunoSEQ Assay was used to sequence the TCRbeta CDR3 regions. The immuneACCESS repertoire file appears here via TCRdb, limited to in-frame rearrangements. These files lack a portion of the clones; in checked studies, under half of the deficit traces to unresolved V genes, and the cause of the others is not known. The sample has approximately 76,000 clones on record, about 89% of them singletons. Of the sample, around 13% is held by the ten largest clones. The CDR3 has 16 amino acids, counting the end cysteine and phenylalanine. Only CDR3 DNA is held: 48 bases, read in frame from base 1. V is shortened by 5 bases, J by 3 bases, and the region joining them spans 20 bases. Via the germline V gene, CDR1 is MDHEN and CDR2 SYDVKM. The full study reports these points: On average, CD8+ T cells showed more expanded clones than CD4+ T cells after ivuxolimab. At doses from 0.1 to 3.0 mg/kg, clonal expansion was seen in both CD4+ and CD8+ blood T cells between baseline and week 6. Antigen specificity was not determined for the clonally expanded peripheral T cells. Partial responders in the 0.1-3.0 mg/kg groups had among the lowest normalized peripheral clonal expansion, especially among CD8+ T cells. Low levels of normalized T-cell clonal expansion were also seen in some nonresponding patients.

Patients with autoimmune disease history or receiving systemic immunosuppression were excluded from the trial. Peripheral blood for TCR sequencing was drawn from every dose cohort at baseline, at cycle 4 day 1 and at cycle 7 day 1. The samples were taken from a phase I, first-in-human, multicenter, open-label dose-escalation trial of ivuxolimab. Adults with locally advanced or metastatic melanoma, renal cell, hepatocellular, or head and neck squamous cell carcinoma were enrolled in the trial. Before TCR sequencing, CD4+ and CD8+ T cells were separately sorted from peripheral blood. The TCR originated in an adult with an advanced solid tumor such as melanoma, head and neck, liver or kidney cancer. The rearranged segments are TRBV28 and TRBJ2-7; TRBD2 is a possible D gene, resting on 5 matching bases. Sample: CD4+ or CD8+ T cells sorted from blood, taken in a trial of the OX40 agonist ivuxolimab. In nucleotide form, the sequence is TGTGCCAGCAGTGGACCCGAACGAGGGTGGCTCTACGAGCAGTACTTC. This sequence encodes CASSGPERGWLYEQYF.